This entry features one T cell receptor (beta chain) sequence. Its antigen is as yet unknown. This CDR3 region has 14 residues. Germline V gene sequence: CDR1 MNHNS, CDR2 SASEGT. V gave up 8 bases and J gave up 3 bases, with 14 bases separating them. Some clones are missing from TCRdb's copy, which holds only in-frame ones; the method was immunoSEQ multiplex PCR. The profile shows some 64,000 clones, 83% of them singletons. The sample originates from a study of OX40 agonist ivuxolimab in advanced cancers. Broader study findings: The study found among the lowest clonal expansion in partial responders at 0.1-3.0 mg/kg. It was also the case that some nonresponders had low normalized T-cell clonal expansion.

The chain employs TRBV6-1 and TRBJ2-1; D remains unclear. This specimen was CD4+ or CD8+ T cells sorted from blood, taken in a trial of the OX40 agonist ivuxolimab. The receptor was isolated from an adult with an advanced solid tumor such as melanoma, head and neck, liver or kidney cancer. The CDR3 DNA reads TGTGCCAGCCTATCAACCCATCGCTACAATGAGCAGTTCTTC. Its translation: CASLSTHRYNEQFF.